A single sample is the source of the 32 T cell receptor beta chains below, sequenced in a study of high-grade serous ovarian cancer treatment subgroups. The tumor samples were collected prior to definitive surgery or chemotherapy. Repertoires were generated with immunoSEQ multiplex PCR, while TCRdb's copy carries only in-frame clones and drops some. The repertoire includes 1,500 to 2,500 clones, 65% to 70% of them detected once, and roughly 21% sits in the top ten. Sequenced material: tumor tissue. The receptors derive from a human donor with high-grade serous ovarian cancer.

This clone was observed a few times. V gene TRBV5-1 combines with J gene TRBJ2-7; a weak D match, TRBD1 (5 bases). CDR3 length equals 14 residues. V lost 0 bases and J 4 bases, leaving 11 bases between the germline ends. Germline V gene data show CDR1 as SGHRS and CDR2 as YFSETQ. This CDR3 is CASSLAAGQYEQYF. In DNA form, the CDR3 reads TGCGCCAGCAGCTTGGCCGCAGGGCAGTACGAGCAGTACTTC.

This sequence joins TRBV6-6 and TRBJ1-6, with 7 bases that match TRBD1. The CDR3 spans 14 residues. After removal of 5 bases from V and 7 bases from J, the junction contained 5 bases not matched to a gene. Germline values: CDR1 MNHNY, CDR2 SVGAGI (reference sequence). The CDR3 spells CASSPPGQNSPLHF. CDR3 DNA sequence: TGTGCCAGCAGTCCCCCGGGACAGAATTCACCCCTCCACTTT.

This rearrangement joins TRBV2 to TRBJ1-4; D may be TRBD1 (6 bases). The V and J ends lost 2 bases and 5 bases respectively, with 6 bases between them. The germline CDR1 and CDR2 sequences are SNHLY and FYNNEI. The CDR3 extends over 13 amino acids. The chain's CDR3 is CASSETGNEKLFF. In DNA form, the CDR3 reads TGTGCCAGCAGTGAAACAGGGAATGAAAAACTGTTTTTT. Full variable domain (rest looked up from reference TRBV2 and TRBJ1-4): EPEVTQTPSHQVTQMGQEVILRCVPISNHLYFYWYRQILGQKVEFLVSFYNNEISEKSEIFDDQFSVERPDGSNFTLKIRSTKLEDSAMYFCASSETGNEKLFFGSGTQLSVL.

The DNA for the CDR3 is TGTGCCAGCAGCTCCACCACTTACTACAGGGGGAACTACGAGCAGTACTTC. This encodes CASSSTTYYRGNYEQYF. The chain couples TRBV11-3 to TRBJ2-7; 8 nucleotides agree with TRBD1. Germline CDR1 reads SGHNT; CDR2 reads YENEEA. This CDR3 contains 17 residues. V was clipped by 4 bases and J by 3 bases; unmatched bases: 14.

This chain links TRBV27 with TRBJ2-5, with no clear D. CDR3 size: 13 residues. Germline CDR1 reads MNHEY; CDR2 reads SMNVEV (reference sequence). V was cut by 5 bases and J by 5 bases, with 12 bases left in between. In nucleotides, the CDR3 is TGTGCCAGCAGTCACGGACCGTGGGAGACCCAGTACTTC. Its protein is CASSHGPWETQYF.

This sequence joins TRBV10-1 and TRBJ1-5; D is undetermined. Per the germline V gene, CDR1 is WNHNN and CDR2 is SYGVQD (reference sequence). The CDR3 contains 11 residues. V was cut by 7 bases and J by 3 bases, with 4 bases left in between. CDR3 protein: CASINNQPQHF. The CDR3 coding sequence is TGCGCCAGCATCAACAATCAGCCCCAGCATTTT.

This clone was detected a few times. The CDR3 loop is CASSFFGEYGYTF. The CDR3 DNA is TGTGCCAGCAGCTTCTTTGGGGAGTATGGCTACACCTTC. V and J are TRBV5-4 and TRBJ1-2; D is unresolved. Germline V gene lookup returns CDR1 SGHNT and CDR2 YYREEE (reference sequence). Between the trimmed V and J ends, which lost 2 bases and 5 bases, there was a span of 10 bases. This CDR3 has 13 amino acids.

The chain joins TRBV4-2 to TRBJ1-1; no definite D call. Germline V lookup: CDR1 LGHNA, CDR2 YNFKEQ. Trimming removed 1 base from V and 1 base from J, with 13 bases in between. This CDR3 is built from 16 residues. The CDR3 spells CASSQVPPDPNTEAFF. CDR3 in DNA: TGTGCCAGCAGCCAAGTCCCCCCAGATCCGAACACTGAAGCTTTCTTT.

This CDR3 is CASTVGNQPQHF. The CDR3 DNA reads as TGTGCCAGTACGGTGGGCAATCAGCCCCAGCATTTT. The V call is TRBV19, the J call TRBJ1-5; D unclear. Germline V gives CDR1 LNHDA, CDR2 SQIVND (reference sequence). The CDR3 loop spans 12 amino acids. V was shortened by 7 bases and J by 2 bases, with 6 bases between the two germline ends.

This clone has only a few counts. The CDR3 sequence: CASSQDISGGVDTQYF. The CDR3 DNA reads as TGTGCCAGCAGCCAAGATATTAGCGGGGGGGTAGATACGCAGTATTTT. The V gene is TRBV4-2, the J gene TRBJ2-3, with 11 positions matching TRBD2. Per germline, CDR1 LGHNA and CDR2 YNFKEQ. The CDR3 loop spans 16 amino acids. The ends lost 0 bases at V and 5 bases at J; junction bases unmatched: 4.

The rearrangement uses TRBV2 and TRBJ1-1; 9 bases map to TRBD1. J was trimmed by 5 bases and V by 2 bases; bases with no gene match: 9. The germline V gene encodes CDR1 SNHLY and CDR2 FYNNEI. The CDR3 loop spans 16 amino acids. CDR3 in amino acids: CASSERIGTGRTEAFF. CDR3 in DNA: TGTGCCAGCAGTGAACGGATTGGGACAGGGAGGACTGAAGCTTTCTTT. Using reference TRBV2 and TRBJ1-1 for the parts outside the CDR3, the full variable domain is EPEVTQTPSHQVTQMGQEVILRCVPISNHLYFYWYRQILGQKVEFLVSFYNNEISEKSEIFDDQFSVERPDGSNFTLKIRSTKLEDSAMYFCASSERIGTGRTEAFFGQGTRLTVV.

The chain links TRBV7-2 to TRBJ2-3, with 13 nucleotides matching TRBD2. CDR3 length equals 15 residues. Germline assignment: CDR1 SGHTA and CDR2 FQGNSA. V was pared by 6 bases and J by 6 bases, with 6 bases of the junction left unmatched. The CDR3 coding sequence is TGTGCCAGCAGTACTAGCGGGGGGGCCTGGGATACGCAGTATTTT. It encodes CASSTSGGAWDTQYF. Using reference TRBV7-2 and TRBJ2-3 for the parts outside the CDR3, the full variable domain is GAGVSQSPSNKVTEKGKDVELRCDPISGHTALYWYRQSLGQGLEFLIYFQGNSAPDKSGLPSDRFSAERTGGSVSTLTIQRTQQEDSAVYLCASSTSGGAWDTQYFGPGTRLTVL.

The rearrangement joins TRBV5-1 to TRBJ2-1; possible D gene TRBD1, 6 bases. CDR1 is SGHRS and CDR2 is YFSETQ in the germline V gene. Trimming stripped 0 bases from V and 0 bases from J, with 10 bases between. The CDR3 spans 16 residues. Written as DNA, the CDR3 is TGCGCCAGCAGCTTGGAGGGGGTAGGCTCCTACAATGAGCAGTTCTTC. Translating gives CASSLEGVGSYNEQFF.

This chain joins TRBV15 and TRBJ1-4; TRBD1 agrees at 8 bases. CDR1 is LNHNV and CDR2 is YYDKDF in the germline V gene (reference sequence). V lost 1 base, J lost 7 bases, and 11 bases stayed unmatched. This CDR3 region has 17 residues. The chain's CDR3 is CATSRGMGQGAAEKLFF. The CDR3 DNA sequence: TGTGCCACCAGCAGAGGAATGGGGCAGGGGGCGGCTGAAAAACTGTTTTTT.

This chain links TRBV7-7 with TRBJ2-1, with TRBD2 as a possible D gene (6 bases). V lost 5 bases, J lost 8 bases, and 13 bases lay in between. CDR1 is SSHAT, CDR2 FNYEAQ, per germline (reference sequence). CDR3 length: 13 amino acids. CDR3 region: CASSRTSSHEQFF. Here the CDR3 DNA reads TGTGCCAGCAGCCGAACTAGCTCTCATGAGCAGTTCTTC.

The genes are TRBV28 and TRBJ2-7; 8 nucleotides match TRBD1. After removal of 5 bases from V and 7 bases from J, the junction contained 16 bases not matched to a gene. Germline values: CDR1 MDHEN, CDR2 SYDVKM. The CDR3 sequence is 16 residues long. For the CDR3, the DNA is TGTGCCAGCAGTCCCCGGACAGGGTTTTCGTGGGGGGAGCAGTACTTC. It encodes CASSPRTGFSWGEQYF.

This clone turned up a few times. The chain uses TRBV4-2 and TRBJ1-6; D perhaps matches TRBD1 (5 bases). Germline V gives CDR1 LGHNA, CDR2 YNFKEQ. The CDR3 consists of 19 residues. Trimming left V 4 bases short and J 9 bases short, with 28 bases between. CDR3 in DNA: TGTGCCAGCAGCCTCCCCGTGAGCGAGGCCGGGGCTCACGGTTCACCCCTCCACTTT. The encoded protein is CASSLPVSEAGAHGSPLHF.

The table lists this clone with a count of one. The chain links TRBV6-5 to TRBJ2-4, with TRBD1 matching over 7 bases. The CDR3 consists of 13 residues. J lost 7 bases, V lost 6 bases, and 6 bases had no gene match. CDR1 and CDR2 (germline): MNHEY, SVGAGI. The CDR3 nucleotides are TGTGCCAGCAGGAAGGGGGCTAGGAACATTCAGTACTTC. Translating gives CASRKGARNIQYF.

The rearrangement links TRBV27 to TRBJ2-3, with D unresolved. This CDR3 has 16 amino acids. V shed 0 bases and J shed 2 bases, with 12 bases lying between them. Germline V gene sequence: CDR1 MNHEY, CDR2 SMNVEV (reference sequence). The CDR3 protein is CASSLSVSQYTDTQYF. The CDR3 DNA follows: TGTGCCAGCAGTTTATCAGTTAGCCAATACACAGATACGCAGTATTTT.

This sequence joins TRBV30 and TRBJ1-1; no clear D. V was trimmed by 2 bases and J by 1 base, leaving 17 bases between them. CDR1 and CDR2 from the germline V gene are GTSNPN and SVGIG (reference sequence). The CDR3 is 16 residues long. CDR3 in DNA: TGTGCCTGGAGTCCGATACAGAGATGGGGGAACACTGAAGCTTTCTTT. Protein: CAWSPIQRWGNTEAFF.

This clone has more than one count but fewer than ten. The chain uses TRBV6-5 and TRBJ1-4; D call uncertain. The V end was cut by 6 bases, the J end by 8 bases, with 10 bases between. The CDR3 totals 12 residues. CDR1 and CDR2 from the germline V gene are MNHEY and SVGAGI. The DNA of the CDR3 is TGTGCCAGCAGCCTGGATGGGGAAAAACTGTTTTTT. Translating gives CASSLDGEKLFF.

J is TRBJ2-3 and V is TRBV2; the match to TRBD2 covers 13 bases. The CDR3 spans 18 residues. V lost 5 bases to trimming and J lost 1 base; unmatched junction nucleotides: 9. CDR1 is SNHLY, CDR2 FYNNEI, per germline. The CDR3 loop reads CASSWTSGSHIRTDTQYF. The CDR3 DNA sequence: TGTGCCAGCAGTTGGACTAGCGGGAGTCACATACGCACAGATACGCAGTATTTT.

The chain recombines TRBV5-1 with TRBJ2-1; possibly TRBD2 for D (5 bases). Looked up from germline, CDR1 is SGHRS and CDR2 is YFSETQ. This CDR3 spans 14 amino acids. V was shortened by 7 bases and J by 1 base, with 12 bases between the two germline ends. CDR3 sequence: CASQRELSYNEQFF. Here the CDR3 DNA reads TGCGCCAGCCAACGGGAATTGTCCTACAATGAGCAGTTCTTC.

The chain couples TRBV7-6 to TRBJ1-3; no reliable D call. V was cut by 0 bases and J by 4 bases, with 13 bases left in between. The V gene's germline CDR1 is SGHVS and CDR2 FNYEAQ. The CDR3 has 16 residues. In DNA form, the CDR3 reads TGTGCCAGCAGCTTAGCGGCTTCGGCGCAAGGAAACACCATATATTTT. Translation: CASSLAASAQGNTIYF.

The chain couples TRBV28 to TRBJ2-7; D is perhaps TRBD1 (5 bases). The CDR3 runs 14 residues. The germline V gene has CDR1 MDHEN and CDR2 SYDVKM. V gave up 5 bases and J gave up 2 bases, with 13 bases separating them. This CDR3 reads CASSPPGRAYEQYF. The CDR3 nucleotides are TGTGCCAGCAGTCCCCCCGGCAGGGCCTACGAGCAGTACTTC.

This chain joins TRBV28 and TRBJ1-5; no clear D. CDR1 is MDHEN, CDR2 SYDVKM, per germline. CDR3 length: 16 residues. The V and J ends lost 1 base and 0 bases respectively, with 10 bases between them. The CDR3, as DNA: TGTGCCAGCAGTTTATACCCCCGCCATAGCAATCAGCCCCAGCATTTT. It yields the protein CASSLYPRHSNQPQHF.

The chain links TRBV7-3 to TRBJ2-2, with 7 bases matching TRBD2. The CDR3 is made up of 17 amino acids. The V segment lost 1 base and the J segment 6 bases; nucleotides outside the gene matches: 11. Germline-derived CDR1 and CDR2 are SGHTA and FQGTGA. DNA for the CDR3: TGTGCCAGCAGCTTAAGTCGGTGGGGCGGGAGCGCCGGGGAGCTGTTTTTT. It specifies CASSLSRWGGSAGELFF.

This chain joins TRBV9 and TRBJ2-2; D gene unclear. The V gene lost 1 base and the J gene lost 5 bases, with 6 bases spanning the gap. Looked up from germline, CDR1 is SGDLS and CDR2 is YYNGEE. CDR3 size: 13 residues. CDR3 DNA sequence: TGTGCCAGCAGCGTAACAGAGACCGGGGAGCTGTTTTTT. This codes for CASSVTETGELFF.

The rearrangement uses TRBV6-5 and TRBJ2-1, with D possibly TRBD1 on 7 matching bases. The V end lost 5 bases, the J end lost 0 bases, and 11 bases lay between the germline ends. The CDR3 sequence is 15 residues long. Germline CDR1 reads MNHEY; CDR2 reads SVGAGI. CDR3 in amino acids: CASSGGGSSYNEQFF. The CDR3 DNA reads as TGTGCCAGCAGTGGAGGGGGCAGCTCCTACAATGAGCAGTTCTTC.

The V gene is TRBV6-6, the J gene TRBJ1-1; a possible D gene is TRBD1 (6 bases). Trimming cost V 6 bases and J 6 bases, with 17 bases left between them. The CDR3 is made up of 14 amino acids. Germline CDR1 reads MNHNY; CDR2 reads SVGAGI (reference sequence). The CDR3 DNA follows: TGTGCCAGCAGACGGGACATCAGTGACTCTGAAGCTTTCTTT. Encoded protein: CASRRDISDSEAFF.

The chain has TRBV6-5 and TRBJ1-6; unclear D gene. Germline CDR1 reads MNHEY; CDR2 reads SVGAGI. V was cut by 6 bases and J by 9 bases, with 15 bases left in between. CDR3 length: 14 amino acids. As DNA, the CDR3 is TGTGCCAGCAGCCTCTATAGGGCTCGTTCACCCCTCCACTTT. Its translation is CASSLYRARSPLHF.

The genes are TRBV6-5 and TRBJ1-4, with 7 bases lining up with TRBD1. With V trimmed by 7 bases and J by 8 bases, 13 bases remained unmatched. The CDR3 totals 15 residues. Germline CDR1 MNHEY, CDR2 SVGAGI. The CDR3 loop is CASKITPTGVEKLFF. As DNA, the CDR3 is TGTGCCAGCAAAATAACTCCCACAGGGGTAGAAAAACTGTTTTTT.